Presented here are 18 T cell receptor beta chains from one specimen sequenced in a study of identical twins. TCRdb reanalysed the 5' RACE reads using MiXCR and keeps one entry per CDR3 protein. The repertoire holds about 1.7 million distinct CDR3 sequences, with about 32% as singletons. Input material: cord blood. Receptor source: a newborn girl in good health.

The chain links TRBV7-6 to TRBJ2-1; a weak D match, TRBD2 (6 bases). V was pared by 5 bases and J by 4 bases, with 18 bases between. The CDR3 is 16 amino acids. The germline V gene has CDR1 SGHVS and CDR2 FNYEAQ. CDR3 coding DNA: TGTGCCAGCAGCCCAACGTCCGCGGGAACGTACAATGAGCAGTTCTTC. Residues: CASSPTSAGTYNEQFF.

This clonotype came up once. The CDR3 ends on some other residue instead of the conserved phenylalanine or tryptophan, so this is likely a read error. The DNA for the CDR3 is TGTGCCAGCAGCTGGACTAGCGGGGGGGGGAATGAGCAGTTCGTC. Translated, it gives CASSWTSGGGNEQFV. V and J are TRBV11-1 and TRBJ2-1, with 15 nucleotides matching TRBD2. The CDR3 consists of 15 residues. Germline V gene data show CDR1 as SGHAT and CDR2 as FQDESV (reference sequence). With 4 bases clipped from V and 7 bases from J, the junction kept 2 bases outside the gene matches.

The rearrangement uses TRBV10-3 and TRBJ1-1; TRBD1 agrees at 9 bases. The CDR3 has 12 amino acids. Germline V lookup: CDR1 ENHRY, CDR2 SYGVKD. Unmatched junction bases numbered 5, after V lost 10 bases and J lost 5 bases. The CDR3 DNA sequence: TGTGCCAGCTGGGACAGGGAGACTGAAGCTTTCTTT. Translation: CASWDRETEAFF.

The CDR3 loop reads CASSQDVGVLSYEQYF. Written as DNA, the CDR3 is TGTGCCAGCAGCCAAGACGTAGGGGTCCTCTCCTACGAGCAGTACTTC. The rearrangement uses TRBV3-1 and TRBJ2-7, with D maybe TRBD1 (5 bases). V was clipped by 0 bases and J by 0 bases, with 12 bases between them. This CDR3 contains 16 residues. Germline V gives CDR1 LGHDT, CDR2 YNNKEL (reference sequence).

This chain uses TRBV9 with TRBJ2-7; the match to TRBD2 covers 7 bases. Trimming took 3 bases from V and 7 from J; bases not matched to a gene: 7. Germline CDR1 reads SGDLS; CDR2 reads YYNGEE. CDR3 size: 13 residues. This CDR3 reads CASSGTSLREQYF. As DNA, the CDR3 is TGTGCCAGCAGCGGGACTAGTTTGCGGGAGCAGTACTTC.

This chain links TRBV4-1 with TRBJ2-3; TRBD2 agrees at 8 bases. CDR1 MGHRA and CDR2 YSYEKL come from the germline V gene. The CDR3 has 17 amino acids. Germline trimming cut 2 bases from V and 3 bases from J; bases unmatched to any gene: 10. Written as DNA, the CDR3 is TGCGCCAGCAGCCAAATTATAGCGGGGATTAGAACAGATACGCAGTATTTT. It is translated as CASSQIIAGIRTDTQYF.

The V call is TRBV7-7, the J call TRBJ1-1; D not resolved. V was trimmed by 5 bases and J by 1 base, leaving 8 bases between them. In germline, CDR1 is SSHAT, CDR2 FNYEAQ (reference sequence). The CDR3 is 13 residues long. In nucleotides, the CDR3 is TGTGCCAGCAGCCGACTTAGGAACACTGAAGCTTTCTTT. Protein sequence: CASSRLRNTEAFF.

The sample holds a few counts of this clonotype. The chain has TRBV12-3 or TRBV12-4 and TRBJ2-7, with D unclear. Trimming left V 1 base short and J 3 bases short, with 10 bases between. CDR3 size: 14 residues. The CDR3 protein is CASSLDQQHYEQYF. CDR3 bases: TGTGCCAGCAGTTTAGACCAACAGCACTACGAGCAGTACTTC.

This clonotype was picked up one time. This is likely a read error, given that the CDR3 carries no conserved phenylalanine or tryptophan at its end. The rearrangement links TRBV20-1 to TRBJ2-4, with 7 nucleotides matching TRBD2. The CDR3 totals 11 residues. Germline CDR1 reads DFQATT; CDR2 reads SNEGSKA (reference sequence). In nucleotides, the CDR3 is TGCAGCGCGGGAGAGGAAAACATTCAGTACTGC. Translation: CSAGEENIQYC.

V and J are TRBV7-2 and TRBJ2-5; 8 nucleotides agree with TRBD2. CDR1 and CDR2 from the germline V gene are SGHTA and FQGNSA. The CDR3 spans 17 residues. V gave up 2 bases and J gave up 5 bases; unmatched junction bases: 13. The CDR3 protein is CTSSLYPTGLVWETQYF. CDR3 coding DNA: TGTACCAGCAGCTTATATCCTACGGGACTAGTCTGGGAGACCCAGTACTTC.

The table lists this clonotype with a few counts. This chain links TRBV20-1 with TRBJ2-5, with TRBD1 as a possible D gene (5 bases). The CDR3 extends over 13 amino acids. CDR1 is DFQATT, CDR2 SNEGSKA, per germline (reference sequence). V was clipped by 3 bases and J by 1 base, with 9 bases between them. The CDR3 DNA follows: TGCAGTGCTAGGGGGCTGACCCAAGAGACCCAGTACTTC. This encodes CSARGLTQETQYF.

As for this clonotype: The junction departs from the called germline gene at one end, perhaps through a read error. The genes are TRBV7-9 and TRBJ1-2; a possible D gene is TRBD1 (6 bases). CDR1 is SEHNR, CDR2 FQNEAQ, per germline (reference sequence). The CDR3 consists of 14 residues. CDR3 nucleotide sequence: TGTGCCAGCAGCTCAACCAGGGGTAACCATGGCTACACCTTC. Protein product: CASSSTRGNHGYTF.

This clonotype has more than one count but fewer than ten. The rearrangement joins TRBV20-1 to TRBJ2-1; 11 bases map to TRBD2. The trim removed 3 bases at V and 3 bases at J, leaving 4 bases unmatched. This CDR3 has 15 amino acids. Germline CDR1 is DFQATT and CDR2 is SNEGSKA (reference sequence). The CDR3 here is CSARTSGKYYNEQFF. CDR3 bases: TGCAGTGCTAGGACTAGCGGGAAATACTACAATGAGCAGTTCTTC.

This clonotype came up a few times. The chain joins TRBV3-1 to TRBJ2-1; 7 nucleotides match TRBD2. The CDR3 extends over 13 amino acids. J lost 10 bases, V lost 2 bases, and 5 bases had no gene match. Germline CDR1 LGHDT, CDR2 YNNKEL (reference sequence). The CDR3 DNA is TGTGCCAGCAGCCAATGGTTGGGACTAGAGCAGTTCTTC. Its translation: CASSQWLGLEQFF.

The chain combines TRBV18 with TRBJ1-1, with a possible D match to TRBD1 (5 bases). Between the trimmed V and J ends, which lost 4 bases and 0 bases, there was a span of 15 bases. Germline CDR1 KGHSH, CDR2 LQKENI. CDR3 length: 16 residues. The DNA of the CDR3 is TGTGCCAGCTCACAGGTGGCAGGGACCCTGAACACTGAAGCTTTCTTT. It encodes CASSQVAGTLNTEAFF.

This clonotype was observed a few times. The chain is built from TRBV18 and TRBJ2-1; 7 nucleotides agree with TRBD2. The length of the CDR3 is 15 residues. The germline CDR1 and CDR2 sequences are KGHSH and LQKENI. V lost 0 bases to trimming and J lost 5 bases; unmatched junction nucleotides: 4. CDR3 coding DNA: TGTGCCAGCTCACCACCCACTAGCGCGAACAATGAGCAGTTCTTC. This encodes CASSPPTSANNEQFF.

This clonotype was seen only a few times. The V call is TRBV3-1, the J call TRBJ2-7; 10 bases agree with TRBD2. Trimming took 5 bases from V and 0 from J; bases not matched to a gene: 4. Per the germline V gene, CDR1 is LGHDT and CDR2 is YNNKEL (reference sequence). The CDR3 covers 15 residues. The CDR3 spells CASSTSGKSSYEQYF. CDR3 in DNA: TGTGCCAGCAGCACTAGCGGGAAGAGCTCCTACGAGCAGTACTTC.

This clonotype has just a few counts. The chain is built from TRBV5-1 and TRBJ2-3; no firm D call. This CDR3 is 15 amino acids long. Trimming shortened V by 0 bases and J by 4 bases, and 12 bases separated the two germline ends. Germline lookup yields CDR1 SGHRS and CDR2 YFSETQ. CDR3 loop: CASSLGRPTSDTQYF. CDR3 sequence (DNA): TGCGCCAGCAGCTTGGGCAGGCCTACCTCAGATACGCAGTATTTT.